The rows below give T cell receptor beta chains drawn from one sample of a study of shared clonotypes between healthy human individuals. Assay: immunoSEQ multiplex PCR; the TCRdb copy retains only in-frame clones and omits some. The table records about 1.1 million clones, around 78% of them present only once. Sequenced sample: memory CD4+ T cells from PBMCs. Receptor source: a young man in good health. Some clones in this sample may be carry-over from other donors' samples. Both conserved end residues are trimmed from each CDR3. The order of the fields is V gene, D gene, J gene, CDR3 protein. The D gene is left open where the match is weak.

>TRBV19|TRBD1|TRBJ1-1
ASTPKTGYILGTEAF
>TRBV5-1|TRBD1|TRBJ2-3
ASSPGTGSTDTQY
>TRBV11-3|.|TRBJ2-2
ASSFGLNTGELF
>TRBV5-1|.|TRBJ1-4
ASSSQGTREEKLF
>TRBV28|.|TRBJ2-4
ASSPGVAKNIQY
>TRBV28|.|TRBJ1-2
ASSSGDGGYT
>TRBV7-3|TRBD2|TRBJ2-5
ASSKGSGLARQETQY
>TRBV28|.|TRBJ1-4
ASSYYSSANEKLF
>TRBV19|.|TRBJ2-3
ASSLGGGTQY
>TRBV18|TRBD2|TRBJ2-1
ASSLQREGDEQF
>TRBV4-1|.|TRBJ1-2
ASSLALEDYGYT
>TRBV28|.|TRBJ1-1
ASSPAGNLVTEAF
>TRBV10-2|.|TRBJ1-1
ASSVASSGTEAF
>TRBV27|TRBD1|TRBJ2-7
ASSSRGRSYEQY
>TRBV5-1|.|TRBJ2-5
ASSLVGETQY
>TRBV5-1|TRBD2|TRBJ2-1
ASSFPKDRGFLAGGPYNEQF
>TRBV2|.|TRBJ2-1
ASSPGTLYNEQF
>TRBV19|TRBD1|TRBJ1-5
ATSSTGGGGSNQPQH
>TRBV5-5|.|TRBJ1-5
ASSPTGGNQPQH
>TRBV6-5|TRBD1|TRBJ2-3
ASAKTGDATDTQY
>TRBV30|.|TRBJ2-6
AWISSGANVLT
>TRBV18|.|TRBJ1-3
ASSPGPGAGNTIY
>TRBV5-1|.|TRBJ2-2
ASSLAPADGRGELF